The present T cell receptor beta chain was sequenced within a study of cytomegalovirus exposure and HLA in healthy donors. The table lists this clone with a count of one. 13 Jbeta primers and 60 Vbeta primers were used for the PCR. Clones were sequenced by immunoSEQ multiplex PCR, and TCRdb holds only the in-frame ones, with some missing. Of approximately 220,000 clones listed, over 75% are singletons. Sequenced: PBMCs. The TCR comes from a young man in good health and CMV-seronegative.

CDR3 residues: CASSPRLGQGTGELFF. CDR3 DNA: TGTGCCAGCAGCCCCAGACTCGGGCAGGGCACCGGGGAGCTGTTTTTT. The chain joins TRBV9 to TRBJ2-2; D may be TRBD1 (5 bases). V shed 4 bases and J shed 4 bases, with 17 bases lying between them. Looked up from germline, CDR1 is SGDLS and CDR2 is YYNGEE. The CDR3 runs 16 residues.